Presented here are 32 T cell receptor beta chains from one specimen sequenced in a study of spatial heterogeneity in lung cancer. Each CDR3 protein is one row after TCRdb ran MiXCR on the 5' RACE reads. The sample has about 92,000 distinct CDR3 sequences, approximately 12% seen once. Stated time point: sample taken at primary tumor resection. The source was PBMCs, collected at surgery. The receptors were gathered from a male donor with early-stage non-small cell lung cancer.

This clonotype appeared a few times. The gene calls are TRBV20-1 and TRBJ2-6; TRBD1 aligns across 7 bases. The V and J ends lost 1 base and 0 bases, in that order; junction bases with no gene match: 12. Germline CDR1 DFQATT, CDR2 SNEGSKA (reference sequence). CDR3 size: 19 residues. CDR3 nucleotide sequence: TGCAGTGCTAGAGCCGTGGACAGGCCACTAAACTCTGGGGCCAACGTCCTGACTTTC. Translated, it gives CSARAVDRPLNSGANVLTF.

The chain employs TRBV7-8 and TRBJ2-4; a weak D match, TRBD1 (6 bases). Trimming shortened V by 5 bases and J by 2 bases, and 7 bases separated the two germline ends. Germline V gene lookup returns CDR1 SGHVS and CDR2 FQNEAQ. The length of the CDR3 is 13 residues. The DNA for the CDR3 is TGTGCCAGCAGCGGGGACACCAAAAACATTCAGTACTTC. This codes for CASSGDTKNIQYF. The complete variable domain, with remaining parts taken from reference TRBV7-8 and TRBJ2-4, reads GAGVSQSPRYKVAKRGQDVALRCDPISGHVSLFWYQQALGQGPEFLTYFQNEAQLDKSGLPSDRFFAERPEGSVSTLKIQRTQQEDSAVYLCASSGDTKNIQYFGAGTRLSVL.

This clonotype was detected a few times. This chain uses TRBV21-1 with TRBJ2-7; the D call TRBD1 from the table was never checked on the DNA. TRBV21-1 is described as a pseudogene. The length of the CDR3 is 10 residues. The CDR3 coding sequence is TGTGCCAGCAGCAATCCCGAGATTTACTTC. Its translation is CASSNPEIYF.

The chain joins TRBV25-1 to TRBJ1-2; D perhaps matches TRBD1 (5 bases). Trimming removed 4 bases at V and 6 bases at J, with 21 bases between. The CDR3 extends over 16 amino acids. Germline V gene lookup returns CDR1 MGHDK and CDR2 SYGVNS. The CDR3 sequence is CASSAPGTPEEDGYTF. The CDR3 DNA is TGTGCCAGCAGTGCCCCCGGGACCCCCGAGGAGGATGGCTACACCTTC.

This clonotype was observed a few times. The chain is built from TRBV7-2 and TRBJ2-7; the match to TRBD2 covers 9 bases. V lost 4 bases, J lost 2 bases, and 6 bases stayed unmatched. The CDR3 runs to 15 residues. Germline V gives CDR1 SGHTA, CDR2 FQGNSA. The CDR3 here is CASSSGLAPPYEQYF. The DNA for the CDR3 is TGTGCCAGCAGCTCCGGACTAGCGCCTCCCTACGAGCAGTACTTC.

Worth noting for this clonotype: A much larger clone lies one base from this, so it may be a read error. The rearrangement uses TRBV29-1 and TRBJ2-7; 8 nucleotides agree with TRBD1. The J segment lost 0 bases and the V segment lost 7 bases, leaving 17 bases of the junction unmatched. This CDR3 is built from 17 residues. From germline, CDR1 is SQVTM and CDR2 ANQGSEA. The CDR3 loop reads CSAEDRDPSYPSYEQYF. The CDR3 DNA is TGCAGCGCTGAGGACAGGGACCCGTCTTACCCCTCCTACGAGCAGTACTTC.

The genes are TRBV28 and TRBJ1-5, with D maybe TRBD1 (5 bases). The germline V gene has CDR1 MDHEN and CDR2 SYDVKM. Trimming shortened V by 3 bases and J by 3 bases, and 12 bases separated the two germline ends. The CDR3 is 15 residues long. DNA for the CDR3: TGTGCCAGCAGTTTCATCCAGGGACCCAATCAGCCCCAGCATTTT. Translated: CASSFIQGPNQPQHF.

The CDR3: CASSFTGERTDTQYF. DNA for the CDR3: TGTGCCAGCAGCTTCACAGGGGAAAGAACAGATACGCAGTATTTT. The V and J genes are TRBV7-9 and TRBJ2-3, with 7 bases fitting TRBD1. Germline V lookup: CDR1 SEHNR, CDR2 FQNEAQ (reference sequence). The length of the CDR3 is 15 residues. The trim removed 3 bases at V and 3 bases at J, leaving 6 bases unmatched.

There are a few counts of this clonotype. The CDR3 DNA reads as TGTGCCAGCAGCTTATCGACAGGGGATAAGACCCAGTACTTC. Translation: CASSLSTGDKTQYF. This sequence joins TRBV7-2 and TRBJ2-5, with 8 bases matching TRBD1. With V trimmed by 2 bases and J by 6 bases, 5 bases remained unmatched. Germline CDR1 and CDR2: SGHTA and FQGNSA. CDR3 size: 14 residues.

This clonotype was found a few times. The J gene is TRBJ2-7, the V gene TRBV7-2; D is undetermined. With 0 bases removed from V and 9 bases from J, the gap between germline ends came to 15 bases. The CDR3 spans 14 residues. Germline assignment: CDR1 SGHTA and CDR2 FQGNSA. The CDR3 region has the DNA TGTGCCAGCAGCTTAGCGCTTAGGACCCGAGGGCAGTACTTC. This encodes CASSLALRTRGQYF. Full variable domain (remainder filled in from reference TRBV7-2 and TRBJ2-7): GAGVSQSPSNKVTEKGKDVELRCDPISGHTALYWYRQSLGQGLEFLIYFQGNSAPDKSGLPSDRFSAERTGGSVSTLTIQRTQQEDSAVYLCASSLALRTRGQYFGPGTRLTVT.

This clonotype was seen a single time. J is TRBJ2-3 and V is TRBV7-2, with D perhaps matching TRBD2 (6 bases). Trimming cost V 6 bases and J 3 bases, with 16 bases left between them. There are 15 residues in the CDR3. Germline lookup yields CDR1 SGHTA and CDR2 FQGNSA. CDR3 residues: CASSLLGGPTDTQYF. The CDR3 nucleotides are TGTGCCAGCAGTCTTCTCGGAGGGCCGACAGATACGCAGTATTTT.

The chain recombines TRBV28 with TRBJ2-3, with 9 bases identical to TRBD2. The CDR3 covers 16 residues. The junction had 12 bases not matched to a gene; V was cut back by 7 bases and J by 4 bases. CDR1 and CDR2 (germline): MDHEN, SYDVKM. CDR3: CASTVRRGGNSDTQYF. CDR3 in DNA: TGTGCCAGCACTGTCCGGCGGGGGGGGAATTCAGATACGCAGTATTTT.

The chain couples TRBV12-3 or TRBV12-4 to TRBJ2-3; unclear D gene. V shed 5 bases and J shed 2 bases, with 17 bases lying between them. The CDR3 is 16 residues long. The CDR3 here is CASSRRGVPDTDTQYF. The CDR3 region has the DNA TGTGCCAGCAGTAGGAGAGGCGTGCCTGACACAGATACGCAGTATTTT.

The rearrangement joins TRBV4-2 to TRBJ2-7; D remains ambiguous. In germline, CDR1 is LGHNA, CDR2 YNFKEQ. V lost 1 base, J lost 7 bases, and 8 bases lay in between. The CDR3 is made up of 12 amino acids. CDR3 coding DNA: TGTGCCAGCAGCCAAGGCCCTACTGAGCAGTACTTC. Residues: CASSQGPTEQYF.

This clonotype was counted between two and nine times. This chain links TRBV28 with TRBJ2-1; 11 bases line up with TRBD2. The germline CDR1 and CDR2 sequences are MDHEN and SYDVKM. After removal of 2 bases from V and 4 bases from J, the junction contained 4 bases not matched to a gene. The CDR3 covers 16 residues. This chain's CDR3 is CASSLLAGGSYNEQFF. CDR3 nucleotides: TGTGCCAGCAGTTTACTAGCGGGAGGATCATACAATGAGCAGTTCTTC.

Ten or more counts support this clonotype. The chain couples TRBV21-1 to TRBJ2-7; TRBD1, the table's D call, lacks a check against the DNA. TRBV21-1 is termed a pseudogene. This CDR3 has 19 amino acids. The CDR3 loop is CASRKEWDRVFPSSYEQYF. CDR3 coding DNA: TGTGCCAGCAGAAAAGAGTGGGACAGGGTATTTCCGAGCTCCTACGAGCAGTACTTC.

By share, this clonotype counts as hyperexpanded. The CDR3 here is CSLTSDRDGTDTQYF. The CDR3 DNA is TGCAGTTTAACCTCGGACAGGGACGGCACAGATACGCAGTATTTT. The rearrangement joins TRBV20-1 to TRBJ2-3; 8 bases line up with TRBD1. CDR3 length: 15 residues. Germline CDR1 and CDR2: DFQATT and SNEGSKA (reference sequence). V was pared by 8 bases and J by 1 base, with 11 bases of the junction left unmatched.

This clonotype was counted many times. The rearrangement joins TRBV23-1 to TRBJ1-4; no firm D call. TRBV23-1 is flagged as an ORF with uncertain function. This CDR3 comprises 16 residues. The germline V and J ends were trimmed by 2 bases and 2 bases, with 12 bases remaining between them. The DNA of the CDR3 is TGCGCCAGCAGTCAAGATGGTACCCTCACTAATGAAAAACTGTTTTTT. The encoded protein is CASSQDGTLTNEKLFF.

This clonotype showed up many times. The chain's CDR3 is CASLNLDTEAFF. In DNA form, the CDR3 reads TGTGCCAGCCTCAACTTGGACACTGAAGCTTTCTTT. The chain recombines TRBV18 with TRBJ1-1; D gene ambiguous. CDR3 size: 12 residues. V lost 8 bases and J 3 bases, leaving 10 bases between the germline ends. Germline loops: CDR1 KGHSH, CDR2 LQKENI.

V usage is TRBV7-6 and J usage is TRBJ1-2; maybe TRBD1 (5 bases). The CDR3 is 15 residues long. Between the trimmed V and J ends, which lost 0 bases and 5 bases, there was a span of 13 bases. Germline-derived CDR1 and CDR2 are SGHVS and FNYEAQ. The CDR3 bases are TGTGCCAGCAGCTTAGCGGATCGGGGCGCATATGGCTACACCTTC. Translation gives CASSLADRGAYGYTF.

The J gene is TRBJ1-2, the V gene TRBV7-2; D might be TRBD1 (6 bases). CDR1 is SGHTA and CDR2 is FQGNSA in the germline V gene. V lost 2 bases and J lost 4, with 14 bases in between. The CDR3 has 15 residues. The CDR3 reads CASSLSWGTSYGYTF. In DNA, the CDR3 is TGTGCCAGCAGCTTAAGCTGGGGGACATCCTATGGCTACACCTTC.

The rearrangement joins TRBV4-1 to TRBJ2-6, with a weak D call TRBD1 (6 bases). Germline V CDR1 and CDR2: MGHRA, YSYEKL. The CDR3 contains 21 residues. V was cut by 2 bases and J by 0 bases, with 23 bases left in between. The CDR3 loop is CASSQFYSRRQADSGANVLTF. CDR3 DNA: TGCGCCAGCAGCCAATTTTATTCCCGGAGACAGGCAGACTCTGGGGCCAACGTCCTGACTTTC.

This chain connects TRBV5-1 to TRBJ1-2; TRBD1 aligns across 8 bases. Germline CDR1 reads SGHRS; CDR2 reads YFSETQ. Losses at the gene ends were 0 bases for V and 8 bases for J; bases not matched to a gene: 9. The CDR3 totals 15 residues. Written as DNA, the CDR3 is TGCGCCAGCAGCTTGGACTACAGGGGGAGGCAGGGCTACACCTTC. Its translation: CASSLDYRGRQGYTF.

This clonotype has just a few counts. The chain joins TRBV10-3 to TRBJ2-3; TRBD2 matches at 7 bases. Trimming cost V 2 bases and J 0 bases; bases outside gene matches: 2. Germline V gene sequence: CDR1 ENHRY, CDR2 SYGVKD. CDR3 length: 15 amino acids. CDR3 loop: CAISEGTTSTDTQYF. CDR3 in DNA: TGTGCCATCAGTGAGGGGACTACCAGCACAGATACGCAGTATTTT.

This clonotype was observed a few times. The chain links TRBV7-2 to TRBJ1-1, with 12 bases fitting TRBD1. Germline loops: CDR1 SGHTA, CDR2 FQGNSA. Trimming removed 1 base from V and 3 bases from J; junction bases left unmatched: 3. The CDR3 totals 16 residues. The CDR3 DNA is TGTGCCAGCAGCTTAGTGGGACAGGGGGCCTACACTGAAGCTTTCTTT. Translation: CASSLVGQGAYTEAFF.

This clonotype has just a few counts. The CDR3 DNA is TGCAGTGCTAGAGAGGACCGGAGTTCACCCCTCCACTTT. Its protein product is CSAREDRSSPLHF. The rearrangement links TRBV20-1 to TRBJ1-6; no definite D call. The CDR3 is 13 amino acids. Germline-derived CDR1 and CDR2 are DFQATT and SNEGSKA (reference sequence). Trimming removed 0 bases at V and 9 bases at J, with 9 bases between.

In this sample, this clonotype turned up a few times. The rearrangement uses TRBV10-3 and TRBJ1-1; D perhaps matches TRBD1 (5 bases). The CDR3 is 13 amino acids. V gave up 1 base and J gave up 7 bases, with 10 bases separating them. Germline lookup yields CDR1 ENHRY and CDR2 SYGVKD. CDR3 region: CAISELRQGEAFF. The CDR3 DNA follows: TGTGCCATCAGTGAGTTGAGGCAGGGTGAAGCTTTCTTT.

V usage is TRBV18 and J usage is TRBJ2-3, with D perhaps matching TRBD1 (5 bases). The CDR3 has 15 amino acids. Germline loops: CDR1 KGHSH, CDR2 LQKENI. The V gene lost 3 bases and the J gene lost 0 bases, with 10 bases spanning the gap. The CDR3 DNA sequence: TGTGCCAGCTCACCCCGACAGACTAGCACAGATACGCAGTATTTT. Protein sequence: CASSPRQTSTDTQYF.

This clonotype has more than one count but fewer than ten. This chain links TRBV6-4 with TRBJ1-2; a possible D gene is TRBD1 (6 bases). CDR1 and CDR2 from the germline V gene are MRHNA and SNTAGT. CDR3 size: 16 residues. V lost 4 bases, J lost 4 bases, and 19 bases lay in between. The CDR3 reads CASSAFSTGGIYGYTF. The CDR3, as DNA: TGTGCCAGCAGTGCCTTCTCGACAGGTGGGATCTATGGCTACACCTTC.

This clonotype was seen more than once but under ten times. The junction departs from germline at one end; a sequencing error may be responsible. The V call is TRBV7-7, the J call TRBJ2-5; possible D gene TRBD2, 6 bases. The germline V gene has CDR1 SSHAT and CDR2 FNYEAQ (reference sequence). This CDR3 is built from 14 residues. The DNA of the CDR3 is TGTGCTAGCAGCGGTAGCGGTCCGCAAGAGACCCAGTACTTC. Translation gives CASSGSGPQETQYF.

CDR3 loop: CASRKLAGTVTGELFF. The CDR3 nucleotides are TGTGCCAGCAGAAAACTAGCGGGGACGGTAACCGGGGAGCTGTTTTTT. The chain combines TRBV6-2 or TRBV6-3 with TRBJ2-2, with 10 bases fitting TRBD2. The length of the CDR3 is 16 residues. The V segment lost 6 bases and the J segment 5 bases; nucleotides outside the gene matches: 9. Germline CDR1 is MNHEY and CDR2 is SVGEGT.

The table lists this clonotype with a few counts. V usage is TRBV21-1 and J usage is TRBJ2-2. TRBV21-1 is an annotated pseudogene. The CDR3 contains 19 residues. The CDR3 loop reads CASSKNPDTGSANTGELFF. The DNA for the CDR3 is TGTGCCAGCAGCAAAAACCCCGACACTGGGTCCGCGAACACCGGGGAGCTGTTTTTT.